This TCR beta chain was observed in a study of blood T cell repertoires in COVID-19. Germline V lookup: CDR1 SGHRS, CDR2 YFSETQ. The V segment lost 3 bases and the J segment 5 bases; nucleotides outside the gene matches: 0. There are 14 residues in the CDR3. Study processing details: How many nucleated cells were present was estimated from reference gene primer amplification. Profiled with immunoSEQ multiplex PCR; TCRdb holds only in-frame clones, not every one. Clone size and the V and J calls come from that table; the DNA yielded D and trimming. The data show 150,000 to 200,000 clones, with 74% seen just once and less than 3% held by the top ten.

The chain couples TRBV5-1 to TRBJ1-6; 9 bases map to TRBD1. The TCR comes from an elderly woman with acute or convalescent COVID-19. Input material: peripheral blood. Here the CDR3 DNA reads TGCGCCAGCAGCTGGGACAGGGATAATTCACCCCTCCACTTT. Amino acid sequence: CASSWDRDNSPLHF.